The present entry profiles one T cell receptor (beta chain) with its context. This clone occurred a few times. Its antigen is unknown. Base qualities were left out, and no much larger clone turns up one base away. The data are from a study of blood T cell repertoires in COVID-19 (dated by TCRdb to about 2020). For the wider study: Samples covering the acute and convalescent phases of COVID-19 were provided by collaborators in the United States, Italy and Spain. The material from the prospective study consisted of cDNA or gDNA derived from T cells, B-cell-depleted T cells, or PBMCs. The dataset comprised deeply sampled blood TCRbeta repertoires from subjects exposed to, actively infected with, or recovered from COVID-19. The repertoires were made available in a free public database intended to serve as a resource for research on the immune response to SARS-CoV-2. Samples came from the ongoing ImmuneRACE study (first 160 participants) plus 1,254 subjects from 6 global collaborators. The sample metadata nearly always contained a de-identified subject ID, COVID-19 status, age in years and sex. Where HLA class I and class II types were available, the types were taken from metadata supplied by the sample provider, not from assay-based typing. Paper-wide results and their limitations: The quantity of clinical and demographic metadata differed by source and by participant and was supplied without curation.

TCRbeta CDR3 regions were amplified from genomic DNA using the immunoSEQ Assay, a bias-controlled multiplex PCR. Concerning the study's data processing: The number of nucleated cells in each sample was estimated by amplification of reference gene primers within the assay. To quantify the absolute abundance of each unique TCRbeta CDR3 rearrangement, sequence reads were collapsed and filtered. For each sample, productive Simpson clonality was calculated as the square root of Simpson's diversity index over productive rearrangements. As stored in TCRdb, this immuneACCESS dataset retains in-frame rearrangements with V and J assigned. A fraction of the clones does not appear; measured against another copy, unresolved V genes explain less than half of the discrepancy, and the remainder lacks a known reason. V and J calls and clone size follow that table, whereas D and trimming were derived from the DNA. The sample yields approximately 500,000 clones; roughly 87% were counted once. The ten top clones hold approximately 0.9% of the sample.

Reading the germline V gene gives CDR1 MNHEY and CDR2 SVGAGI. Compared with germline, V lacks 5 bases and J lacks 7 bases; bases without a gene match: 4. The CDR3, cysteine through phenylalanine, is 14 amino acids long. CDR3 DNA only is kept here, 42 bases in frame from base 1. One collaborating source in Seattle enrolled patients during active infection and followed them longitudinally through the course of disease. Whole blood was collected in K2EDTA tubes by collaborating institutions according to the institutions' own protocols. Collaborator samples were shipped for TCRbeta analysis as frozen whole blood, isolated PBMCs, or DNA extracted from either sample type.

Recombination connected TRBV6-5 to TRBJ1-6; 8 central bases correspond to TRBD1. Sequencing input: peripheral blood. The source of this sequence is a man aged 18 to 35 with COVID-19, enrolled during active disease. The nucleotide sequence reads TGTGCCAGCAGTCGACAGGGGATAAATTCACCCCTCCACTTT. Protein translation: CASSRQGINSPLHF.